A single sample gave rise to the 6 T cell receptor beta chains below, sequenced in a study of T cells in Graves' hyperthyroidism and ophthalmopathy. Amplification of TCR beta CDR3 regions was performed using RNA transcripts as template. A set of HTBI primers served as the primers for a first-round RT-PCR of the TCR CDR3. TCRdb used MiXCR to reprocess the multiplex PCR reads, holding one entry per CDR3 protein. Of around 530,000 distinct CDR3 sequences listed, roughly 18% are singletons. Sequencing was done on a sample of blood. These receptors were collected from a woman between 18 and 29 years old with Graves' ophthalmopathy.

The J gene is TRBJ2-3, the V gene TRBV9; 13 bases agree with TRBD2. With V trimmed by 3 bases and J by 1 base, 2 bases remained unmatched. In germline, CDR1 is SGDLS, CDR2 YYNGEE. The CDR3 sequence is 16 residues long. The CDR3 bases are TGTGCCAGCAGCGAGGGACTAGCGGGGCGCACAGATACGCAGTATTTT. Amino acids: CASSEGLAGRTDTQYF.

This clonotype was seen ten or more times. This rearrangement joins TRBV14 to TRBJ1-2; the D gene is possibly TRBD1 (5 bases). Germline lookup yields CDR1 SGHDN and CDR2 FVKESK. The V end lost 5 bases, the J end lost 6 bases, and 13 bases lay between the germline ends. The CDR3 runs to 13 residues. The CDR3 nucleotides are TGTGCCAGCAGCTACGGGACGTCGGATGGCTACACCTTC. Its translation: CASSYGTSDGYTF.

A few counts support this clonotype. This chain connects TRBV10-3 to TRBJ2-1; no firm D call. The CDR3 runs 11 residues. Trimming removed 2 bases at V and 5 bases at J, with 1 base between. The germline CDR1 and CDR2 sequences are ENHRY and SYGVKD. CDR3 DNA: TGTGCCATCAGTGAGAACAATGAGCAGTTCTTC. Translated: CAISENNEQFF.

This clonotype was recorded many times. The rearrangement links TRBV5-4 to TRBJ1-2; weak D call: TRBD1 (5 bases). The germline V gene encodes CDR1 SGHNT and CDR2 YYREEE (reference sequence). The CDR3 contains 15 residues. Trimming took off 2 bases at V and 2 bases at J, with 13 bases between the two ends. This chain's CDR3 is CASSFIDRQNYGYTF. Here the CDR3 DNA reads TGTGCCAGCAGCTTTATTGATCGACAGAACTATGGCTACACCTTC.

This clonotype was seen repeatedly, ten times or more. This rearrangement joins TRBV2 to TRBJ2-3; TRBD2 might be the D (6 bases). The CDR3 has 17 amino acids. The ends were cut back, 3 bases at V and 0 bases at J, with 16 bases in the middle. Germline V gives CDR1 SNHLY, CDR2 FYNNEI. CDR3 sequence: CASSEKKGGTSTDTQYF. CDR3 DNA sequence: TGTGCCAGCAGTGAGAAGAAGGGCGGGACGAGCACAGATACGCAGTATTTT. Complete variable domain (other parts from reference TRBV2 and TRBJ2-3): EPEVTQTPSHQVTQMGQEVILRCVPISNHLYFYWYRQILGQKVEFLVSFYNNEISEKSEIFDDQFSVERPDGSNFTLKIRSTKLEDSAMYFCASSEKKGGTSTDTQYFGPGTRLTVL.

A note on this clonotype: A much more abundant neighbour one base away suggests this may be a read error. The chain is built from TRBV5-1 and TRBJ2-1; 13 nucleotides line up with TRBD2. The length of the CDR3 is 16 residues. Looked up from germline, CDR1 is SGHRS and CDR2 is YFSETQ. CDR3 bases: TGCGCCAGCTGCTTGATTGGACTAGCGGGAGAAGATGAGCAGTTCTTC. Translation gives CASCLIGLAGEDEQFF. The variable domain in full, completed from reference TRBV5-1 and TRBJ2-1, reads KAGVTQTPRYLIKTRGQQVTLSCSPISGHRSVSWYQQTPGQGLQFLFEYFSETQRNKGNFPGRFSGRQFSNSRSEMNVSTLELGDSALYLCASCLIGLAGEDEQFFGPGTRLTVL.